The 22 T cell receptor beta chains reported below all come from one sample, sequenced in a study of T cell responses to AZD1222 COVID-19 vaccine. Measured with immunoSEQ multiplex PCR; TCRdb has only the in-frame clones, and not every one. The table lists 120,000 or so clones, about 90% of them singletons. Sequencing used peripheral blood, obtained on day 0 of AZD1222 vaccination. The receptors originated from an adult in good health.

CDR3 in amino acids: CASSFQGGRNTIYF. For the CDR3, the DNA is TGTGCCAGCAGTTTCCAGGGCGGCCGAAACACCATATATTTT. The chain uses TRBV28 and TRBJ1-3, with D possibly matching TRBD1 (5 bases). With 3 bases removed from V and 5 bases from J, the gap between germline ends came to 11 bases. Germline CDR1 and CDR2: MDHEN and SYDVKM. This CDR3 has 14 residues.

The J gene is TRBJ1-1, the V gene TRBV6-6, with 8 bases identical to TRBD1. Looked up from germline, CDR1 is MNHNY and CDR2 is SVGAGI (reference sequence). J lost 9 bases, V lost 7 bases, and 7 bases had no gene match. This CDR3 region has 12 residues. The CDR3 coding sequence is TGTGCCAGCACCAAAGGACAGGGAAAAGCTTTCTTT. It is translated as CASTKGQGKAFF.

The chain combines TRBV18 with TRBJ1-2; D unclear. This CDR3 has 14 amino acids. Germline V gives CDR1 KGHSH, CDR2 LQKENI. V was trimmed by 6 bases and J by 2 bases, leaving 13 bases between them. The CDR3 nucleotides read TGTGCCAGCTCCCCATTTGGAGAGAACTATGGCTACACCTTC. Translation: CASSPFGENYGYTF.

The V call is TRBV7-9, the J call TRBJ1-2, with D possibly being TRBD1 (5 bases). Germline V gives CDR1 SEHNR, CDR2 FQNEAQ (reference sequence). The CDR3 extends over 15 amino acids. Trimming left V 1 base short and J 8 bases short, with 17 bases between. CDR3 residues: CASSLEEGRRPGYTF. CDR3 nucleotides: TGTGCCAGCAGCTTAGAAGAGGGGCGGCGTCCGGGCTACACCTTC.

This rearrangement joins TRBV5-6 to TRBJ2-7; D tentatively fits TRBD1 or TRBD2 (5 bases each). The CDR3 consists of 14 residues. V lost 0 bases and J 0 bases, leaving 7 bases between the germline ends. Per the germline V gene, CDR1 is SGHDT and CDR2 is YYEEEE. CDR3 amino acids: CASSLGGNSYEQYF. DNA of the CDR3: TGTGCCAGCAGCTTGGGGGGGAACTCCTACGAGCAGTACTTC.

V gene TRBV2 combines with J gene TRBJ1-2, with D uncertain. Looked up from germline, CDR1 is SNHLY and CDR2 is FYNNEI. The germline V and J ends were trimmed by 6 bases and 3 bases, with 20 bases remaining between them. The CDR3 covers 16 residues. The DNA for the CDR3 is TGTGCCAGCAGACTACCGGATTGGGTGCGGGACTATGGCTACACCTTC. This translates into CASRLPDWVRDYGYTF.

The V call is TRBV7-2, the J call TRBJ2-7, with TRBD1 identical over 10 bases. This CDR3 is built from 14 residues. Trimming took 5 bases from V and 4 from J; bases not matched to a gene: 5. From germline, CDR1 is SGHTA and CDR2 FQGNSA. The chain's CDR3 is CASSTQGQGYEQYF. For the CDR3, the DNA is TGTGCCAGCAGCACCCAGGGACAGGGGTACGAGCAGTACTTC.

V gene TRBV15 combines with J gene TRBJ1-2, with TRBD1 as a possible D gene (5 bases). The germline CDR1 and CDR2 sequences are LNHNV and YYDKDF (reference sequence). The CDR3 is 13 amino acids. V lost 3 bases to trimming and J lost 1 base, with 6 bases between them. CDR3 residues: CATSSDSNYGYTF. The CDR3 DNA is TGTGCCACCAGCAGTGACAGTAACTATGGCTACACCTTC.

The rearrangement joins TRBV11-2 to TRBJ1-4; no firm D call. Germline V lookup: CDR1 SGHAT, CDR2 FQNNGV. Between the trimmed V and J ends, which lost 2 bases and 8 bases, there was a span of 9 bases. CDR3 length: 13 residues. The DNA for the CDR3 is TGTGCCAGCAGCTTAATCCGCGGAGAAAAACTGTTTTTT. Encoded protein: CASSLIRGEKLFF.

This clone occurred a few times. The rearrangement joins TRBV2 to TRBJ1-1, with a tentative D call TRBD1 (5 bases). The germline V gene has CDR1 SNHLY and CDR2 FYNNEI. The CDR3 sequence is 12 residues long. Trimming cost V 7 bases and J 5 bases, with 11 bases left between them. This chain's CDR3 is CASTQGWTEAFF. In DNA form, the CDR3 reads TGTGCCAGCACCCAGGGTTGGACTGAAGCTTTCTTT.

The gene calls are TRBV12-3 or TRBV12-4 and TRBJ2-5; D call uncertain. The CDR3 runs to 13 residues. Trimming left V 6 bases short and J 1 base short, with 9 bases between. This chain's CDR3 is CASRTAGQETQYF. The CDR3 DNA is TGTGCCAGCAGGACCGCCGGCCAAGAGACCCAGTACTTC.

There are a few counts of this clone. The chain carries TRBV2 and TRBJ2-5, with D perhaps given as TRBD1 or TRBD2 (5 bases each). Germline V lookup: CDR1 SNHLY, CDR2 FYNNEI. With 6 bases removed from V and 3 bases from J, the gap between germline ends came to 11 bases. The CDR3 is made up of 13 amino acids. The chain's CDR3 is CASSFGTEETQYF. DNA of the CDR3: TGTGCCAGCAGCTTTGGGACGGAAGAGACCCAGTACTTC.

The chain employs TRBV3-1 (or the pseudogene TRBV3-2) and TRBJ1-1; D might be TRBD1 (5 bases). Germline assignment: CDR1 LGHDT and CDR2 YNNKEL (reference sequence). V was pared by 4 bases and J by 2 bases, with 11 bases between. This CDR3 has 14 residues. The CDR3 coding sequence is TGTGCCAGCAGCCCCGACGGGGGAAACACTGAAGCTTTCTTT. It specifies CASSPDGGNTEAFF.

V and J are TRBV7-3 and TRBJ1-4; D not certain. The ends were cut back, 5 bases at V and 8 bases at J, with 12 bases in the middle. The CDR3 runs 13 residues. CDR1 and CDR2 from the germline V gene are SGHTA and FQGTGA. DNA of the CDR3: TGTGCCAGCAGCGTTAATCCGGGCGAAAAACTGTTTTTT. Its translation: CASSVNPGEKLFF.

This rearrangement joins TRBV6-5 to TRBJ2-5; 8 nucleotides match TRBD2. The length of the CDR3 is 15 residues. Germline V CDR1 and CDR2: MNHEY, SVGAGI. Germline trimming cut 0 bases from V and 3 bases from J; bases unmatched to any gene: 3. Here the CDR3 reads CASSYSGSGEETQYF. Written as DNA, the CDR3 is TGTGCCAGCAGTTACTCAGGTAGCGGGGAAGAGACCCAGTACTTC.

The sample holds a few counts of this clone. The chain has TRBV5-4 and TRBJ2-7, with 9 bases that match TRBD1. Germline V gives CDR1 SGHNT, CDR2 YYREEE (reference sequence). CDR3 length: 16 residues. The J segment lost 1 base and the V segment lost 4 bases, leaving 9 bases of the junction unmatched. The CDR3 sequence is CASSILRTGESYEQYF. For the CDR3, the DNA is TGTGCCAGCAGCATTCTACGGACAGGGGAGTCCTACGAGCAGTACTTC. Variable domain in full (rest from reference TRBV5-4 and TRBJ2-7): ETGVTQSPTHLIKTRGQQVTLRCSSQSGHNTVSWYQQALGQGPQFIFQYYREEENGRGNFPPRFSGLQFPNYSSELNVNALELDDSALYLCASSILRTGESYEQYFGPGTRLTVT.

The V call is TRBV6-5, the J call TRBJ1-1; D remains ambiguous. Germline V gives CDR1 MNHEY, CDR2 SVGAGI. V was cut by 6 bases and J by 1 base, with 12 bases left in between. CDR3 length equals 14 residues. DNA for the CDR3: TGTGCCAGCAGGGCCCCGAAGCCGAACACTGAAGCTTTCTTT. Amino acids: CASRAPKPNTEAFF.

The chain combines TRBV19 with TRBJ1-2; no clear D. V lost 5 bases and J lost 8, with 12 bases in between. CDR3 size: 12 residues. Per the germline V gene, CDR1 is LNHDA and CDR2 is SQIVND (reference sequence). CDR3 DNA: TGTGCCAGTAGTTTCGGTTTCGTCGGCTACACCTTC. This translates into CASSFGFVGYTF.

The gene calls are TRBV28 and TRBJ1-2, with D uncertain. This CDR3 is 14 amino acids long. The V gene lost 2 bases and the J gene lost 4 bases, with 11 bases spanning the gap. Germline CDR1 MDHEN, CDR2 SYDVKM. The CDR3 reads CASSLGGASYGYTF. The CDR3 bases are TGTGCCAGCAGTTTAGGAGGAGCCTCCTATGGCTACACCTTC.

CDR3 sequence (DNA): TGCGCCAGCAGCTTGGCTCAATCGGGTCTCGACGAGCAGTACTTC. Translated: CASSLAQSGLDEQYF. The rearrangement uses TRBV5-1 and TRBJ2-7; D not resolved. V was pared by 0 bases and J by 5 bases, with 15 bases between. Germline V gene data show CDR1 as SGHRS and CDR2 as YFSETQ. The CDR3 runs 15 residues.

A single count supports this clone. V gene TRBV4-1 combines with J gene TRBJ2-1, with D tentatively TRBD2 (5 bases). Germline V gene sequence: CDR1 MGHRA, CDR2 YSYEKL. The CDR3 consists of 15 residues. Between the trimmed V and J ends, which lost 3 bases and 1 base, there was a span of 10 bases. In DNA, the CDR3 is TGCGCCAGCAGCCACGAGCGGCAGTCCTACAATGAGCAGTTCTTC. The encoded protein is CASSHERQSYNEQFF.

This chain links TRBV27 with TRBJ1-2; possibly TRBD1 for D (6 bases). Trimming cost V 0 bases and J 3 bases, with 8 bases left between them. Germline lookup yields CDR1 MNHEY and CDR2 SMNVEV (reference sequence). The CDR3 runs 14 residues. CDR3 sequence reads: CASSLSGGYYGYTF. CDR3 DNA sequence: TGTGCCAGCAGTTTATCAGGGGGGTACTATGGCTACACCTTC.